Presented here are 9 T cell receptor beta chains from one specimen sequenced in a study of cytomegalovirus exposure and HLA in healthy donors. The method was immunoSEQ multiplex PCR; TCRdb's version includes in-frame clones alone and lacks a portion of them. In the table there are 140,000 or so clones, about nine tenths of which are singletons. The specimen was PBMCs. Receptor source: a man between 18 and 35 years old in good health and CMV-seropositive.

This clone was seen only once. This chain connects TRBV6-1 to TRBJ2-6; D unresolved. This CDR3 has 16 residues. CDR1 and CDR2 (germline): MNHNS, SASEGT. Trimming pared 1 base from V and 2 bases from J, leaving 9 bases between. The CDR3 protein is CASSEEASAGANVLTF. The DNA of the CDR3 is TGTGCCAGCAGTGAAGAAGCGTCGGCTGGGGCCAACGTCCTGACTTTC.

In DNA form, the CDR3 reads TGTGCCAGCACCCGACAGGGATCGGATGAGCAGTTCTTC. Protein sequence: CASTRQGSDEQFF. The chain recombines TRBV18 with TRBJ2-1, with 7 bases that match TRBD1. V lost 8 bases to trimming and J lost 8 bases; unmatched junction nucleotides: 9. The CDR3 loop spans 13 amino acids. CDR1 is KGHSH, CDR2 LQKENI, per germline. Combining the CDR3 with reference TRBV18 and TRBJ2-1 gives the whole variable domain NAGVMQNPRHLVRRRGQEARLRCSPMKGHSHVYWYRQLPEEGLKFMVYLQKENIIDESGMPKERFSAEFPKEGPSILRIQQVVRGDSAAYFCASTRQGSDEQFFGPGTRLTVL.

This clone was seen just once. The CDR3 loop is CASSQKGADTQYF. CDR3 DNA: TGCGCCAGCAGCCAAAAGGGGGCAGATACGCAGTATTTT. This chain joins TRBV4-1 and TRBJ2-3; maybe TRBD1 (6 bases). The V gene lost 2 bases and the J gene lost 4 bases, with 7 bases spanning the gap. The length of the CDR3 is 13 residues. CDR1 and CDR2 from the germline V gene are MGHRA and YSYEKL.

The chain combines TRBV9 with TRBJ2-2; tentative D call: TRBD1 (5 bases). CDR3 length: 14 residues. Germline V CDR1 and CDR2: SGDLS, YYNGEE. The V and J ends lost 4 bases and 1 base respectively, with 8 bases between them. CDR3 region: CASSPDMNTGELFF. CDR3 bases: TGTGCCAGCAGCCCGGACATGAACACCGGGGAGCTGTTTTTT.

The chain combines TRBV30 with TRBJ1-2; no firm D call. Germline V lookup: CDR1 GTSNPN, CDR2 SVGIG (reference sequence). Between the trimmed V and J ends, which lost 1 base and 1 base, there was a span of 7 bases. The CDR3 sequence is 13 residues long. The CDR3 coding sequence is TGTGCCTGGAGTGCGGGTTTTAACTATGGCTACACCTTC. Translation: CAWSAGFNYGYTF.

The V gene is TRBV11-2, the J gene TRBJ2-1, with D possibly being TRBD1 (6 bases). The CDR3 length is 15 residues. V lost 5 bases to trimming and J lost 0 bases, with 11 bases between them. Germline V gene sequence: CDR1 SGHAT, CDR2 FQNNGV. The CDR3 spells CASSLGQSSYNEQFF. Here the CDR3 DNA reads TGTGCCAGCAGCCTTGGACAGAGCTCCTACAATGAGCAGTTCTTC.

This clone was counted a single time. The chain couples TRBV11-2 to TRBJ2-2; 9 nucleotides agree with TRBD1. CDR1 and CDR2 from the germline V gene are SGHAT and FQNNGV. V was clipped by 1 base and J by 6 bases; unmatched bases: 6. This CDR3 is 16 amino acids long. CDR3 nucleotides: TGTGCCAGCAGCTTAGCCGGGACAGGGATGGCCGGGGAGCTGTTTTTT. This encodes CASSLAGTGMAGELFF.

This clone was seen more than once but under ten times. This rearrangement joins TRBV18 to TRBJ1-1, with D perhaps matching TRBD1 (5 bases). Germline V lookup: CDR1 KGHSH, CDR2 LQKENI. This CDR3 contains 16 residues. The V end was cut by 4 bases, the J end by 1 base, with 16 bases between. The DNA for the CDR3 is TGTGCCAGCTCACGGGAGGCAGGGCAAACGAACACTGAAGCTTTCTTT. Its translation is CASSREAGQTNTEAFF.

The chain combines TRBV19 with TRBJ2-2; 11 bases line up with TRBD2. CDR3 length: 15 residues. Germline CDR1 reads LNHDA; CDR2 reads SQIVND (reference sequence). V trimming: 7 bases; J trimming: 5 bases; junction bases outside the gene matches: 6. The CDR3 DNA follows: TGTGCCAGTACAGAGGTAGCGGGGGGGACCGGGGAGCTGTTTTTT. Its translation is CASTEVAGGTGELFF. Together with reference TRBV19 and TRBJ2-2, the CDR3 gives the full variable domain: DGGITQSPKYLFRKEGQNVTLSCEQNLNHDAMYWYRQDPGQGLRLIYYSQIVNDFQKGDIAEGYSVSREKKESFPLTVTSAQKNPTAFYLCASTEVAGGTGELFFGEGSRLTVL.